A selection of T cell receptor beta chains follows, all from one sample in a study of patients and donors after allogeneic stem cell transplantation. TCRdb reprocessed the RT-PCR reads via MiXCR and lists one record per CDR3 protein. The profile shows some 880,000 distinct CDR3 sequences, around 17% of them singletons. The specimen sequenced was blood, either unsorted or a sorted T cell fraction (not recorded which). These receptors were taken from a human donor who was either an allogeneic HSCT recipient or a stem cell or donor lymphocyte infusion donor (not recorded which). It is not recorded whose cells these are; they may come from a transplant donor. Each CDR3 is given with its conserved first and last residue. The D gene is left open where the match is weak. Only part of the rows carry a size: once, few, many, or a class if the clone is expanded.

abundance,v_gene,d_gene,j_gene,CDR3aa
few,TRBV24-1,TRBD2,TRBJ2-5,CATSDPLAGGVTQYF
once,TRBV5-4,TRBD1,TRBJ1-2,CASSLGTAKNYGYTF
few,TRBV5-1,TRBD2,TRBJ2-7,CASQTGTSGTFSYEQYF
many,TRBV4-1,-,TRBJ1-3,CASSQGIGTVSGNTIYF
-,TRBV29-1,-,TRBJ1-1,CSVVRGVVTEAFF
-,TRBV6-1,-,TRBJ2-1,CASSKSSGTPIYNEQFF
few,TRBV18,-,TRBJ1-1,CASSPLGVAPTEAFF
many,TRBV7-2,TRBD2,TRBJ2-1,CASSLRTSGYNEQFF
few,TRBV27,-,TRBJ2-2,CASSLALVRGTGELFF
few,TRBV4-1,-,TRBJ2-7,CASSQDRSRPYEQYF
-,TRBV10-3,TRBD1,TRBJ1-2,CAISEQGARHYGYTF
few,TRBV25-1,-,TRBJ2-2,CASTTGKGTGELFF
few,TRBV4-1,-,TRBJ1-5,CASSQEWGRVNQPQHF
-,TRBV12-3/TRBV12-4,-,TRBJ1-2,CASSLTSTGLYGYTF
-,TRBV11-2,TRBD2,TRBJ2-1,CASSLVLTSGSNGDEQFF
-,TRBV4-2,-,TRBJ1-5,CASSRGGQIQPQHF
-,TRBV12-3/TRBV12-4,TRBD1,TRBJ1-4,CASSTNSGQGGEKLFF
-,TRBV20-1,TRBD2,TRBJ2-7,CSASKREHEQYF
-,TRBV9,-,TRBJ1-6,CASSVEGTPGSPLHF
-,TRBV18,-,TRBJ2-3,CASSFQQGTDTQYF
-,TRBV5-1,-,TRBJ1-1,CASKRDLRNTEAFF
-,TRBV6-5,-,TRBJ1-5,CASSYRAGSDQPQHF
few,TRBV4-2,TRBD1,TRBJ1-2,CASSQEDRQGGGYTF
few,TRBV6-1,-,TRBJ2-1,CASSDGQTSYNEQFF
-,TRBV5-4,-,TRBJ1-2,CAGSFGGYGYTF
-,TRBV20-1,-,TRBJ1-2,CSARSYELANYGYTF